Listed below are T cell receptor beta chains from one sample, sequenced in a study of cytomegalovirus exposure and HLA in healthy donors. Sequenced by immunoSEQ multiplex PCR; TCRdb stores in-frame clones only, minus some. The sample has about 100,000 clones; 55% to 75% are singletons. The sequenced sample consisted of PBMCs. These receptors all come from a woman aged 18-29 years in good health and CMV-seropositive. Both conserved end residues are part of each CDR3. The D gene is left open where the match is weak. The size field is filled for only some rows; it gives once, few, many or a size class.

DNA | CDR3 | size | J | V | D
TGTGCCAGCTCATCAACGACAGGGGTTAGAAACACTGAAGCTTTCTTT | CASSSTTGVRNTEAFF | - | TRBJ1-1 | TRBV18 | TRBD1
TGCAGTGCTAGGGAGGGAAACGAGCAGTACTTC | CSAREGNEQYF | few | TRBJ2-7 | TRBV20-1 | -
TGTGCCAGCAGCTTCCGGGACAGGGGGCGTTACGAGCAGTACTTC | CASSFRDRGRYEQYF | - | TRBJ2-7 | TRBV5-8 | TRBD1
TGTGCCAGCAGCTTAGGATCAGGGCTGGGTTTGGGTACGCAGTATTTT | CASSLGSGLGLGTQYF | once | TRBJ2-3 | TRBV7-2 | -
TGTGCCAGCAGCTCCAATTGGACTAGACGGGGCAATCAGCCCCAGCATTTT | CASSSNWTRRGNQPQHF | - | TRBJ1-5 | TRBV5-6 | -
TGTGCCAGCAGCCGCAAGTCCGCGGGGGAGACCCAGTACTTC | CASSRKSAGETQYF | - | TRBJ2-5 | TRBV5-4 | -
TGTGCCAGCAGTTACCTGGGACAGGGGGCGCGAGAGCAGTACTTC | CASSYLGQGAREQYF | - | TRBJ2-7 | TRBV6-5 | TRBD1
TGTGCCAGCAGTGAATCGGGCAATCAGCCCCAGCATTTT | CASSESGNQPQHF | - | TRBJ1-5 | TRBV25-1 | -
TGTGCCAGCAGTTACTATGGGGGGGGCAATCAGCCCCAGCATTTT | CASSYYGGGNQPQHF | few | TRBJ1-5 | TRBV28 | -
TGTGCCAGTAGTTCCTGGGACAGCCTCGAGACCCAGTACTTC | CASSSWDSLETQYF | - | TRBJ2-5 | TRBV19 | TRBD1
TGTGCCAGCAGCGGGGGACAGGGTACCTATGGCTACACCTTC | CASSGGQGTYGYTF | - | TRBJ1-2 | TRBV5-4 | TRBD1
TGTGCCATTGGGACAGGGCTCGACGAGCAGTACTTC | CAIGTGLDEQYF | - | TRBJ2-7 | TRBV6-6 | TRBD1
TGTGCCAGCAGCATATCGGGACAGGTCCCGAACACCGGGGAGCTGTTTTTT | CASSISGQVPNTGELFF | - | TRBJ2-2 | TRBV21-1 | -
TGTGCCAGCAGCTCACTTACTAGTAAAGGCGACGAGCAGTACTTC | CASSSLTSKGDEQYF | once | TRBJ2-7 | TRBV7-9 | -
TGCGCCAGCAGCTTGGCCCAACTAGCGGGGATGAATGAGCAGTTCTTC | CASSLAQLAGMNEQFF | few | TRBJ2-1 | TRBV5-1 | TRBD2
TGTGCCAGCAGTTCTCCGGGACACGGTTTTAACTATGGCTACACCTTC | CASSSPGHGFNYGYTF | - | TRBJ1-2 | TRBV28 | -
TGTGCCAGCAGTCCTCCCTGGGGTGGCGGGAGGATCCTGAACACAGATACGCAGTATTTT | CASSPPWGGGRILNTDTQYF | - | TRBJ2-3 | TRBV28 | TRBD2
TGTGCCTCCGCAGTCTGGACAGGGTTCGGCACAGATACGCAGTATTTT | CASAVWTGFGTDTQYF | - | TRBJ2-3 | TRBV27 | TRBD1
TGTGCCAGCTCACCACCAAGCAGGGGGCGAGGGGGGGAGCAGTACTTC | CASSPPSRGRGGEQYF | - | TRBJ2-7 | TRBV18 | TRBD1
TGTGCCAGCAGCCCTAGTACCGGGTATGAGCAGTTCTTC | CASSPSTGYEQFF | - | TRBJ2-1 | TRBV7-3 | -
TGCGCCAGCAGCCTGGGGGGGGTGGGAAACATTCAGTACTTC | CASSLGGVGNIQYF | - | TRBJ2-4 | TRBV5-1 | TRBD2
TGCGCCAGCAGCCGTGGGTCAGGGGCCTACGAGCAGTACTTC | CASSRGSGAYEQYF | - | TRBJ2-7 | TRBV5-1 | -
TGTGCCAGCAGCTTTTCGAACGGGAGGGCCGACGAGCAGTACTTC | CASSFSNGRADEQYF | - | TRBJ2-7 | TRBV7-9 | TRBD2
TGCGCCAGCAGCCGGGTCGGGGGACAGCCCCAGCATTTT | CASSRVGGQPQHF | - | TRBJ1-5 | TRBV4-3 | -
TGTGCCAGCAGCCCCTGGACAGGGGCCAACGAGCAGTACTTC | CASSPWTGANEQYF | - | TRBJ2-7 | TRBV11-1 | TRBD1
TGCAGCGTTGAAGAGGTGGCAGGGAAGCCCTACAATGAGCAGTTCTTC | CSVEEVAGKPYNEQFF | - | TRBJ2-1 | TRBV29-1 | -
TGTGCCAGTACCACCCGAGGACGCGGGTTCGACGAGCAGTACTTC | CASTTRGRGFDEQYF | - | TRBJ2-7 | TRBV19 | -
TGTGCCAGTAAGACGACAGGGAGCACAGATACGCAGTATTTT | CASKTTGSTDTQYF | - | TRBJ2-3 | TRBV7-3 | TRBD1
TGCGCCAGCAGCCCTACCCCGGTTGGTACGCAGTATTTT | CASSPTPVGTQYF | - | TRBJ2-3 | TRBV4-3 | -
TGCGCCAGCAGCCAAGCGCGGGGACAGTCCTTCTACGAGCAGTACTTC | CASSQARGQSFYEQYF | - | TRBJ2-7 | TRBV4-3 | -
TGTGCCAGCAGTGAGACCGGGACAGCATCTTACTTC | CASSETGTASYF | - | TRBJ1-2 | TRBV6-5 | TRBD1
TGTGCCAGCAGTTATCCCGGACAGGGGGCCTATGGCTACACCTTC | CASSYPGQGAYGYTF | few | TRBJ1-2 | TRBV4-2 | TRBD1
TGCGCCAGCGGACAGGGGGAGGAAGCTTTCTTT | CASGQGEEAFF | - | TRBJ1-1 | TRBV23-1 | TRBD1